This T cell receptor (beta chain) was recovered during a study of cytomegalovirus exposure and HLA in healthy donors. The study's findings and limits: Productive rates of about 87% or about 30% were seen for most TCR beta V segments in an earlier analysis.

The study ran its PCR with 60 Vbeta and 13 Jbeta primers. Generated by immunoSEQ multiplex PCR, the TCRdb table keeps only in-frame clones and is missing some. The table shows 45,000 to 75,000 clones, with roughly 70% occurring only once. The CDR3 consists of 12 residues. The V gene's germline CDR1 is SNHLY and CDR2 FYNNEI. Trimming removed 6 bases from V and 0 bases from J, with 5 bases in between. On this clone: Its cognate antigen is unknown.

The sample consisted of PBMCs. The source of this sequence is a woman aged 55-70 years in good health and CMV-seropositive. The J gene is TRBJ1-1, the V gene TRBV2; no reliable D call. This chain's CDR3 is CASREMNTEAFF. The CDR3 nucleotides are TGTGCCAGCAGAGAGATGAACACTGAAGCTTTCTTT.